This note documents a single T cell receptor (beta chain) sequence. No antigen is known for it. Base qualities are not provided; no much larger clone lies one nucleotide away. All patients' tumors stained robustly positive for Merkel cell polyomavirus Large T antigen by immunohistochemistry. The study included around 13 Merkel cell carcinoma patients who had robust KLL-tetramer+ populations, above 0.04% of CD8+ T cells, in blood and/or cultured TIL. All patients were identified as Caucasian, and a median age of about 65 years (range roughly 50 to 77 years) was recorded. Lymph node tumors were analyzed for patients with unknown primaries who presented with nodal disease, or when there was not enough primary tissue. Library prep was done by the immunoSEQ multiplex PCR assay. Adaptive Biotechnologies (Seattle, WA) carried out genomic DNA extraction, TRB sequencing and normalization. Under the source paper's analysis protocol: Clonality was computed as one minus Shannon entropy of productive TRB sequences normalized by log2 of unique productive sequences. KLL-specific clonotypes in tumors were found by matching TCRbeta CDR3 amino acid sequences to the sequences from the tetramer-sorted sample of each patient. The table was pulled from immuneACCESS by TCRdb, which kept in-frame rearrangements only. Such tables lose some clones; where checked, under half of the loss comes from unresolved V genes, and the rest has no known cause. Clone size and V and J calls were adopted from that table, with D and trimming inferred from the DNA. Counted in this sample were about 25,000 clones; nearly 90% of them appeared once. Roughly 2.6% of the sample is taken by the ten largest.

This record belongs to a study of tumor-infiltrating T cells and Merkel cell polyomavirus (dated by TCRdb to about 2017). For the study in its entirety: In Merkel cell carcinoma patients, the study investigated CD8+ T cells specific for the Merkel cell polyomavirus KLL epitope. TRB sequencing was performed on KLL-tetramer-sorted cells from blood or tumor-infiltrating lymphocytes in roughly 15 samples, as well as on eleven to twelve matched whole-tumor samples. Patients received varied, non-standardized therapies including chemotherapy, radiation and immunotherapies. Patients presented at varying disease stages and were followed for a median of approximately 2.7 years, with a range of 1. Of all the tumor samples in the study, one was a frozen nodal tumor digest and another was a flash-frozen core biopsy of a metastasis. Most whole-tumor samples were approximately 24-micron curls cut from formalin-fixed, paraffin-embedded tissue blocks. Findings and caveats that apply to the study as a whole: Significantly improved MCC-specific survival was associated with a higher intratumoral fraction of KLL-specific T cells (roughly 1.8-18% versus roughly 0-0.15%). KLL-specific TRB repertoires were diverse and mostly private, with just one public clonotype, shared by two patients, among almost 400 unique sequences. The small sample size of the study (n of about twelve patients) is a limitation. A significant MCC-specific survival advantage (P = 0.0051) was associated with a greater number of unique KLL-specific clonotypes in tumors (roughly 5-110 vs 0-3). Only a single viral epitope was studied, so T cells against other Merkel cell polyomavirus epitopes were not captured.

There are 15 amino acids in the CDR3, from cysteine to phenylalanine inclusive. Kept here is only the CDR3 DNA, which spans 45 bases and is read in frame from base 1. The germline V gene yields SGHAT for CDR1 and FQNNGV for CDR2. The trim is 1 base for V and 4 bases for J, with a gap of 13 bases between the germline ends. Input material: lymph node tissue. The sequence was obtained from a man aged 45-60 years with Merkel cell carcinoma. Recombination linked TRBV11-2 to TRBJ1-2, with TRBD1 as a weak D call on 6 bases. The encoded CDR3 is CASSLGGQGIYGYTF. The DNA sequence is TGTGCCAGCAGCTTAGGGGGGCAGGGAATCTATGGCTACACCTTC. Supplemented by the reference TRBV11-2 and TRBJ1-2 proteins around the CDR3, the complete variable domain is EAGVAQSPRYKIIEKRQSVAFWCNPISGHATLYWYQQILGQGPKLLIQFQNNGVVDDSQLPKDRFSAERLKGVDSTLKIQPAKLEDSAVYLCASSLGGQGIYGYTFGSGTRLTVV.